The clone carrying this T cell receptor beta chain was seen only a few times. Its antigen is as yet unknown. These data are taken from a study of response to subunit inactivated influenza vaccine. CDR3 size: 13 residues. The trim removed 6 bases at V and 4 bases at J, leaving 2 bases unmatched. Study results and caveats: The authors offered the suggestion that each seasonal influenza vaccination recruits few new T cells.

Using its own MiXCR run on the RT-PCR reads, TCRdb lists one record per CDR3 protein. In the table there are 550,000 to 800,000 distinct CDR3 sequences, about 15% of which are singletons. The specimen was PBMCs from blood, collected 11 to 12 days after vaccination. This chain joins TRBV12-3 or TRBV12-4 and TRBJ2-7; 11 bases agree with TRBD2. This TCR was recovered from a man aged 45-60 years who received an inactivated influenza vaccine. CDR3 loop: CASRRTSGYEQYF. For the CDR3, the DNA is TGTGCCAGCAGGAGGACTAGCGGGTACGAGCAGTACTTC.